This TCR beta chain was found in a study of spatial heterogeneity in lung cancer. The CDR3 extends over 12 amino acids. The germline V and J ends were trimmed by 0 bases and 9 bases, with 9 bases remaining between them. The germline gives CDR1 GTSNPN, CDR2 SVGIG (reference sequence). This clonotype appeared many times. Via MiXCR, TCRdb re-called the 5' RACE reads, giving one row per CDR3 protein. The data show under 25,000 distinct CDR3 sequences, more than 8% seen once. Time point of the sample: blood at routine non-recurrence follow-up after resection. The sequence was collected from a female donor with early-stage non-small cell lung cancer. This chain joins TRBV30 and TRBJ2-1; D may be TRBD2 (6 bases). The sequenced sample was PBMCs, obtained at follow-up. This CDR3 reads CAWSVGGSEQFF. DNA of the CDR3: TGTGCCTGGAGTGTCGGGGGAAGTGAGCAGTTCTTC. The entire variable domain, with the rest obtained from reference TRBV30 and TRBJ2-1, is as follows: SQTIHQWPATLVQPVGSPLSLECTVEGTSNPNLYWYRQAAGRGLQLLFYSVGIGQISSEVPQNLSASRPQDRQFILSSKKLLLSDSGFYLCAWSVGGSEQFFGPGTRLTVL.